This T cell receptor beta chain stems from a study of a mutant IDH1 vaccine in newly diagnosed glioma. Across the study: Former treatment meant radiotherapy, temozolomide, or both; the majority had gotten both.

With respect to this clone: Its specificity is unknown. One end of the junction fails to match germline, which may point to a read error.

TCRdb's copy holds only in-frame clones and misses some; the assay was immunoSEQ multiplex PCR. This sample has 50,000 to 60,000 clones, with under 90% found just once. Time point: week 23, last vaccination. In every dose of vaccine, 300 ug of mutant IDH1 20-mer peptide was given alongside topical imiquimod. Germline CDR1 reads MGHRA; CDR2 reads YSYEKL. This CDR3 comprises 15 residues. The sequence came from a man aged 40-49 years with glioma. Specimen: PBMCs, collected from a glioma patient whose treatment included an IDH1 peptide vaccine. This chain joins TRBV4-1 and TRBJ2-5, with D unclear. CDR3 protein: CASSQEHFRQGTQYF. The CDR3, as DNA: TGCGCCAGCAGCCAAGAGCACTTCCGTCAAGGGACCCAGTACTTC.